This T cell receptor (beta chain) was observed in a study of human T cells and chemical hapten exposure. Trimming removed 6 bases at V and 9 bases at J, with 14 bases between. The CDR3 extends over 12 amino acids. This clonotype was observed a few times. Time point denoted: patch test 2, 6 weeks after DPC sensitization. Described treatment: therapeutic diphenylcyclopropenone sensitization with weekly scalp DPC. The starting material, unfractionated whole blood, was used for total RNA extraction. TCRdb re-called the RACE reads with MiXCR, one entry per CDR3 protein. The table lists about 70,000 distinct CDR3 sequences, around 8.8% of them singletons.

This TCR was sampled from a woman aged 45-65 years with alopecia areata. Some clones in this sample may be carry-over from other donors' samples. The sample was whole blood, taken in connection with sensitization to the hapten diphenylcyclopropenone (DPC). The chain recombines TRBV12-3 or TRBV12-4 with TRBJ2-5; D unresolved. The CDR3 nucleotides are TGTGCCAGCAGCTCCGACCTGGCTGCCCAGTACTTC. Amino acid sequence: CASSSDLAAQYF.